This TCR beta chain was recorded in a study of cytomegalovirus exposure and HLA in healthy donors. The sample holds one count of this clone. The junction shows a germline mismatch at one end, possibly a read error. The CDR3 has 17 amino acids. Germline loops: CDR1 SEHNR, CDR2 FQNEAQ (reference sequence). This PCR relied on a set of 60 Vbeta primers and 13 Jbeta primers. Data came from immunoSEQ multiplex PCR; TCRdb stores just in-frame clones and leaves some out. The sample gives under 150,000 clones, roughly three quarters of which show up once; roughly 4.7% is in the top ten. This TCR derives from a man between 60 and 75 years old in good health and CMV-seronegative. The chain has TRBV7-9 and TRBJ1-4, with D hard to call. Sequencing was carried out using PBMCs. CDR3 DNA: TGTTCCAGCAGCTTTGTCGACGCGGCCTTATCTAATGAAAAACTGTTTTTT. The encoded protein is CSSSFVDAALSNEKLFF.